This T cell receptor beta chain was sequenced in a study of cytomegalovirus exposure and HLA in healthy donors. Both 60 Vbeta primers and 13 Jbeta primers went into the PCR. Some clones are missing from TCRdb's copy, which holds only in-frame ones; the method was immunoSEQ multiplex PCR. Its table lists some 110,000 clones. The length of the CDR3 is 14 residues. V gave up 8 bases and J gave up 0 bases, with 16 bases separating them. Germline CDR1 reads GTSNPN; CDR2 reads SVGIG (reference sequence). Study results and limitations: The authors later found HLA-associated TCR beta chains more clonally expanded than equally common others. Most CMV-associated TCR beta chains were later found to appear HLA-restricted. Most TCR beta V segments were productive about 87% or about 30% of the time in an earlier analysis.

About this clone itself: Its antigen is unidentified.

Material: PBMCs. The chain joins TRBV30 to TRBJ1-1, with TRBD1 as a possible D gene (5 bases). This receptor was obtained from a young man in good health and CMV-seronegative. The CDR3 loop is CAGTKTVMNTEAFF. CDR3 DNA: TGTGCCGGAACGAAGACAGTTATGAACACTGAAGCTTTCTTT.